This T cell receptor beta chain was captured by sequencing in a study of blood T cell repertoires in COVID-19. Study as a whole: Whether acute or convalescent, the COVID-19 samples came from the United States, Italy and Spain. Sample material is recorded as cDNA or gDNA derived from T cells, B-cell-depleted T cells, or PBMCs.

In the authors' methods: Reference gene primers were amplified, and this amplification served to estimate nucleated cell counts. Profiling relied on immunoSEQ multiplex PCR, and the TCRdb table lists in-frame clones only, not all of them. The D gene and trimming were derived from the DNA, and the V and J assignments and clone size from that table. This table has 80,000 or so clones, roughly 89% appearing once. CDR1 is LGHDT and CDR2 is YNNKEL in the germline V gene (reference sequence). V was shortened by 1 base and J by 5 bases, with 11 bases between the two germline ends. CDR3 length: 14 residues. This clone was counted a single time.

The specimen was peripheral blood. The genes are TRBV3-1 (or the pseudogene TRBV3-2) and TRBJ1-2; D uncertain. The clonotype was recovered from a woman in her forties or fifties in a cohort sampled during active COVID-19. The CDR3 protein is CASSQGVTAYGYTF. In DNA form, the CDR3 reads TGTGCCAGCAGCCAAGGCGTTACTGCTTATGGCTACACCTTC.